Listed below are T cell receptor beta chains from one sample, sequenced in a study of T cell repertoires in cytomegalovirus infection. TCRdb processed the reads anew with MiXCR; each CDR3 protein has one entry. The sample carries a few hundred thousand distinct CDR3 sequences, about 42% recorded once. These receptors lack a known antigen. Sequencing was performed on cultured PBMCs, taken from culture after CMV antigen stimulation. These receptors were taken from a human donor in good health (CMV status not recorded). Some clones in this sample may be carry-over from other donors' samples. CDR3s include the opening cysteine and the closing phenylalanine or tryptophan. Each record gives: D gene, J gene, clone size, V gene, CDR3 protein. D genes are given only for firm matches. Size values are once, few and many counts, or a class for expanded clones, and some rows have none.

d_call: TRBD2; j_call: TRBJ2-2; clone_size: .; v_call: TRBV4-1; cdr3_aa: CASSQDPTGFPRYSGRSGELFF
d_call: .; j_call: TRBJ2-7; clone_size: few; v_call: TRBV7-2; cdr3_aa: CASKKGSQGGLPYEQYF
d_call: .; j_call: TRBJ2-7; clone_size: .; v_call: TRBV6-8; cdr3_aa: CASSYAARQARYEQYF
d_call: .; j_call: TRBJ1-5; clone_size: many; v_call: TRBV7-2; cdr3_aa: CASSLAPWGSQPQHF
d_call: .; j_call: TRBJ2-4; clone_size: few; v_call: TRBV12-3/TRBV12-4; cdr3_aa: CASSLGWGPKNIQYF
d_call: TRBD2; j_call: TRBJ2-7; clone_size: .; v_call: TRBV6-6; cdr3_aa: CASSGGLAGGTTTYEQYF
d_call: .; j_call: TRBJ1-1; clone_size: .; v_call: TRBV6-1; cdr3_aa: CASSPSTGQFTEAFF
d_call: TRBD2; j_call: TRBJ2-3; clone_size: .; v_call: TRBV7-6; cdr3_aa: CASSSLSGEDTQYF
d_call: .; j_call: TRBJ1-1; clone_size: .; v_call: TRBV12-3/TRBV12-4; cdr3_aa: CASSLPMTREAFF
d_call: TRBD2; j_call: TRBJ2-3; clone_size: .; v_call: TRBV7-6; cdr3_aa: CASSLSSSGFTDTQYF
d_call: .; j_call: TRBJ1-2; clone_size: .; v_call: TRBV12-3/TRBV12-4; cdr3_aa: CASSPQRYYGYTF
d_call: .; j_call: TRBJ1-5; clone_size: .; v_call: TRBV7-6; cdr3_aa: CASSDSRGGRNQPQHF
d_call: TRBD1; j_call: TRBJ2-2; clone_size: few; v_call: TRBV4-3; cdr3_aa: CASSLGLGTGNTGELFF
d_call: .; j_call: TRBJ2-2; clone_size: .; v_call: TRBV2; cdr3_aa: CASSRPDTGELFF
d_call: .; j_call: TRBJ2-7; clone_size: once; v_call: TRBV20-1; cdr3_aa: CSAEEDRRAYEQYF
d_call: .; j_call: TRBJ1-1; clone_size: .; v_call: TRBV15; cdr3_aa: CATSRDRSLGINEAFF
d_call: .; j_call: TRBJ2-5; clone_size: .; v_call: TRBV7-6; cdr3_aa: CTTQAWGLETQYF
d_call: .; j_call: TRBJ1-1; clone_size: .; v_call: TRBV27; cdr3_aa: CASSLRRQKNTEAFF
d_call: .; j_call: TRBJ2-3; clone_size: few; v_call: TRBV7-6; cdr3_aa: CASSSSELGTDTQYF
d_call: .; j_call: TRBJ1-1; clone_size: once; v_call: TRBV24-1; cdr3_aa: CATRHLAEAFF
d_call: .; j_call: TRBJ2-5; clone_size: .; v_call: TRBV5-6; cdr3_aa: CASSFRQLQETQYF
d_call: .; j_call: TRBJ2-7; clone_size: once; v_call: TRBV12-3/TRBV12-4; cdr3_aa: CASFAGSQYF
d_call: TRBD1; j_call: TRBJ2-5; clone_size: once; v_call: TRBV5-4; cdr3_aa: CASRPGQGQETQYF
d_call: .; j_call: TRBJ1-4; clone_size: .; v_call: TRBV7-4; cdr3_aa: CASSPVGVNEKLFF
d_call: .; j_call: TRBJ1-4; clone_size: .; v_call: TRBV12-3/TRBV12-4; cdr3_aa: CASSFRQGNEKLFF
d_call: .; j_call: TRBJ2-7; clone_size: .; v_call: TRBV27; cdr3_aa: CASSPRTGFAYEQYF
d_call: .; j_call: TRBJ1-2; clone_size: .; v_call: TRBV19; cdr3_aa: CASSATGFSGYTF
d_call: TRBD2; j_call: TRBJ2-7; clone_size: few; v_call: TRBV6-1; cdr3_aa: CASSKLAGETYEQYF
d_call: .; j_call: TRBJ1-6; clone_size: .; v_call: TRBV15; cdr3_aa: CATSRSQAWGTLHF
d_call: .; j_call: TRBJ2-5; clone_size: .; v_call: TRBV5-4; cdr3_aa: CASSDPNRGGQETQYF
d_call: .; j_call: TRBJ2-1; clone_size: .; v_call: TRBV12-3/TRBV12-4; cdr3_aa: CASSLRGAPQQFF
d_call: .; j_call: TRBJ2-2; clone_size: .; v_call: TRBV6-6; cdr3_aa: CASSYAGDTGELFF
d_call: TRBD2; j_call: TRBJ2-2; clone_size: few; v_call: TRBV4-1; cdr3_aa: CASSRLWGLAGARGTGELFF
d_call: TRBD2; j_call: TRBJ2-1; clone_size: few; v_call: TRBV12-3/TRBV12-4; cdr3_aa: CASTSGGIPNEQFF
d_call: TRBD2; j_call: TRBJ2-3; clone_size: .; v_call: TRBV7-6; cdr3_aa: CASSLGTSAATDTQYF
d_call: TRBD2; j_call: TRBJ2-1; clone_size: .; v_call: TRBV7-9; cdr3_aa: CASSLGKGGRLLADNEQFF
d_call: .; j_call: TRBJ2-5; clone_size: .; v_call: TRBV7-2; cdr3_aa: CASSLSQQEETQYF
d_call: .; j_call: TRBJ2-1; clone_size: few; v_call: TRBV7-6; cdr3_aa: CASSISHEQFF
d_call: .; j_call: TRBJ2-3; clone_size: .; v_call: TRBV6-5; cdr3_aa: CASSYPGHKGSQYF
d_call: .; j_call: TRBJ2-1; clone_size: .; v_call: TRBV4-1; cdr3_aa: CASSQGGAGANEQFF
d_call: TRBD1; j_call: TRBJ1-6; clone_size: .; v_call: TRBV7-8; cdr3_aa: CASSLRTGDSPLHF
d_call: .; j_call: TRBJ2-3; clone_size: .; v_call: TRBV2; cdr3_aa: CASSGGTQYF
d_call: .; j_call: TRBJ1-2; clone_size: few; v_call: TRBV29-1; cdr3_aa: CSVSYGYTF
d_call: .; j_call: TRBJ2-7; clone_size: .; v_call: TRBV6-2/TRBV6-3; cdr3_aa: CASSYSSGGHEQYF
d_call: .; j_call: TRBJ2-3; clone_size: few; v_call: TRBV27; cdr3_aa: CASTSDGSGNTQYF
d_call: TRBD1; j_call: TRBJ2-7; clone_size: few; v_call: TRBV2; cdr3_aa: CASSVTGTGGAYEQYF
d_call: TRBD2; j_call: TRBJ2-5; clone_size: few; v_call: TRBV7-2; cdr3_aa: CASSQDPAGGAQYF
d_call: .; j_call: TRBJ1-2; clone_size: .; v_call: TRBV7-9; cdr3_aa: CASSLGTGFGGYTF
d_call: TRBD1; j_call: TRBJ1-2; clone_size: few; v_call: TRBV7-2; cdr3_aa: CASSLVPGGSGYTF
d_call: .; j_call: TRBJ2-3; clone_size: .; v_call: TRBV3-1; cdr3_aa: CASSPSARPDTQYF
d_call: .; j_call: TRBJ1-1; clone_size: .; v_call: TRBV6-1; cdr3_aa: CASRPDPMNTEAFF
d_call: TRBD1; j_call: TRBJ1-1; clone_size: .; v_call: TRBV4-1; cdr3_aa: CASSRTGGPEAFF
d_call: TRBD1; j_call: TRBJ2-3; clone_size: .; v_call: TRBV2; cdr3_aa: CASRMLQGTVGTQYF
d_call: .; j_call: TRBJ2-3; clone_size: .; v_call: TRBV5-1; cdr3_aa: CASSTGRVTSTDTQYF
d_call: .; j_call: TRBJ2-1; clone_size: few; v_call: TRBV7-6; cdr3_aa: CASSFGASSSWQFF
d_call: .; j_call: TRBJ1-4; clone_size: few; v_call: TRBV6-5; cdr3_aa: CASSFRGSGEKLFF
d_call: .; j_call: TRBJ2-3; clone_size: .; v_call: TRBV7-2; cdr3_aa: CASSLAEADTQYF